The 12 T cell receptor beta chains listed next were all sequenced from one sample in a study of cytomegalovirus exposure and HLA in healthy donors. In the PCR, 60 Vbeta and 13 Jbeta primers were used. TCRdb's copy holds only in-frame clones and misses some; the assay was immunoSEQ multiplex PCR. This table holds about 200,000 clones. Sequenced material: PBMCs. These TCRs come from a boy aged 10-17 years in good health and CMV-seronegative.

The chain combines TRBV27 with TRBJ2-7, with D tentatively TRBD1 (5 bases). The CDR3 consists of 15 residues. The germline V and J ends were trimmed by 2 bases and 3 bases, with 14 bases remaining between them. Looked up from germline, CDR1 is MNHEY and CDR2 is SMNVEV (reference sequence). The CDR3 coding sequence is TGTGCCAGCAGTTTAGCAGGGCATGGGGTCTACGAGCAGTACTTC. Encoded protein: CASSLAGHGVYEQYF.

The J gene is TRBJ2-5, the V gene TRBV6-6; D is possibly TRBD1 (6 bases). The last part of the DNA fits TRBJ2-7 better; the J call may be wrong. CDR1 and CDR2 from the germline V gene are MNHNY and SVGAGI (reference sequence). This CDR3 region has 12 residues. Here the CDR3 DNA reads TGTGCCAGCAGCAGGGGTAACTACGAGCAGTACTTC. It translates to CASSRGNYEQYF.

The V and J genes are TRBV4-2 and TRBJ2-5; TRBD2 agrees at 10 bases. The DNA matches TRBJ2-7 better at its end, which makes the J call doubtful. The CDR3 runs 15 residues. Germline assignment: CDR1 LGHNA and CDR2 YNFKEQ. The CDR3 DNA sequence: TGTGCCAGCAGCCAAGTAGCGGGGGGTTTTCACGAGCAGTACTTC. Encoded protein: CASSQVAGGFHEQYF.

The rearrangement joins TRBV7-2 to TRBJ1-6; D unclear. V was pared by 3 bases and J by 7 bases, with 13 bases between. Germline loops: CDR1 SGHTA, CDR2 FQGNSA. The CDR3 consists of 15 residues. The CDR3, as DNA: TGTGCCAGCAGCTTTGACGGAGGCCAGAATTCACCCCTCCACTTT. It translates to CASSFDGGQNSPLHF.

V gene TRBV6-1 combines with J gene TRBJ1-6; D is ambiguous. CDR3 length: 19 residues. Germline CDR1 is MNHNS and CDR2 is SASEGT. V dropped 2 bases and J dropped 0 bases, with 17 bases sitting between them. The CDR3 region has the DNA TGTGCCAGCAGTGAATGGAGTGCGGTCTCCAGCTCCTATAATTCACCCCTCCACTTT. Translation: CASSEWSAVSSSYNSPLHF.

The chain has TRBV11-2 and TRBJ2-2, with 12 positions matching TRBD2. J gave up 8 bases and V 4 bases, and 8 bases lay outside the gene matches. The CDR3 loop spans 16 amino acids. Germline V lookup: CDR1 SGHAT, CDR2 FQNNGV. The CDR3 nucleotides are TGTGCCAGCAGCTCGCGGAGGACTAGCGGGGTAGGGGAGCTGTTTTTT. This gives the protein CASSSRRTSGVGELFF.

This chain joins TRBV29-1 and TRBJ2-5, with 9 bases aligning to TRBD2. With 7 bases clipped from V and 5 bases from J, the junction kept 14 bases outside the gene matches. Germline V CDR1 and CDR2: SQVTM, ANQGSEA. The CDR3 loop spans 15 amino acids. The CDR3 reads CSAPSPRGGRETQYF. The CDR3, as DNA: TGCAGCGCCCCCTCCCCGCGGGGGGGCCGGGAGACCCAGTACTTC.

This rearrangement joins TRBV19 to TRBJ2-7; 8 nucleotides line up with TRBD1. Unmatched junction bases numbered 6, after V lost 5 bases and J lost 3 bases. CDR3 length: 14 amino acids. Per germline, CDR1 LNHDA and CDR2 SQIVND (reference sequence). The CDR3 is CASSPRQGSYEQYF. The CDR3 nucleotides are TGTGCCAGTAGTCCGCGACAGGGGAGCTACGAGCAGTACTTC.

The CDR3 region is CASSLDPRVYGYTF. The CDR3 bases are TGTGCCAGCAGCTTGGACCCCAGGGTCTATGGCTACACCTTC. This chain links TRBV7-2 with TRBJ1-2; TRBD1 might be the D (5 bases). The CDR3 is 14 amino acids. V was shortened by 3 bases and J by 4 bases, with 12 bases between the two germline ends. Per the germline V gene, CDR1 is SGHTA and CDR2 is FQGNSA.

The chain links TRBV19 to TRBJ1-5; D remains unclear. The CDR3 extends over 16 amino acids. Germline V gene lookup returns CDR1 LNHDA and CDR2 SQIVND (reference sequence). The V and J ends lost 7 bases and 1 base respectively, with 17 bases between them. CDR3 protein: CASTLLAGRSNQPQHF. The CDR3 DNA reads TGTGCCAGTACCCTTCTGGCAGGTCGGAGCAATCAGCCCCAGCATTTT.

DNA for the CDR3: TGTGCCAGCAGTTACTACAGGGGGCATGGCGCCGAGCAGTACTTC. Its protein is CASSYYRGHGAEQYF. V is TRBV6-5 and J is TRBJ2-5; 9 bases line up with TRBD1. The J call may not be correct, given that the DNA end is closer to TRBJ2-7. Germline CDR1 MNHEY, CDR2 SVGAGI. This CDR3 has 15 residues.

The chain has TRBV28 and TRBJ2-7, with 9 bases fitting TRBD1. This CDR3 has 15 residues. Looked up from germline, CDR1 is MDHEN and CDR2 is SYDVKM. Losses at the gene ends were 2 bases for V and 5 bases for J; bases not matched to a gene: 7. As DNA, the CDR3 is TGTGCCAGCAGTTTAGGGGACAGGGTATCGGACGAGCAGTACTTC. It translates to CASSLGDRVSDEQYF.